The TCR beta chain described here comes from a study of T cells in tumors after PD-1 blockade. Trimming left V 4 bases short and J 13 bases short, with 20 bases between. This CDR3 has 14 residues. The germline gives CDR1 SEHNR, CDR2 FQNEAQ (reference sequence). Libraries were prepared by immunoSEQ multiplex PCR; TCRdb keeps only in-frame clonotypes and omits some of them. Of 60,000 to 65,000 clones listed, roughly 70% were seen once; the top ten hold 4% to 5%. V and J are TRBV7-9 and TRBJ2-1; D call uncertain. The sequence was collected from a human donor with basal cell carcinoma. The source was PBMCs, collected after anti-PD-1 treatment. CDR3 sequence (DNA): TGTGCCAGCAGCTCGCCGGCAACACCTTACTCTCAGTTCTTC. Protein sequence: CASSSPATPYSQFF.